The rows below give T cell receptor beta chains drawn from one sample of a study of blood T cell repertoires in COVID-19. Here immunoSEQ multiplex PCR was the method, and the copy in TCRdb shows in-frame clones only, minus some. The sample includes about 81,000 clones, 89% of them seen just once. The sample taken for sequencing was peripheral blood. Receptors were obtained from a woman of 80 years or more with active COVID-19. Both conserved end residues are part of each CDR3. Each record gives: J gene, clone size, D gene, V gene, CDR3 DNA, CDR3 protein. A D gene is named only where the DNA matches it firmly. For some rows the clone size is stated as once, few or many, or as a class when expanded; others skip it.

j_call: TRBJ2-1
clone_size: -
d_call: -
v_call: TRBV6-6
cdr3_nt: TGTGCCAGCAGTTACTCAGGGGATCGGTATGAGCAGTTCTTC
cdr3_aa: CASSYSGDRYEQFF

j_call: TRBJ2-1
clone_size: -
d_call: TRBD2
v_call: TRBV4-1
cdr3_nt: TGCGCCAGCAGCCTACCTAGCGGGAGAGGCTACAATGAGCAGTTCTTC
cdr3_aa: CASSLPSGRGYNEQFF

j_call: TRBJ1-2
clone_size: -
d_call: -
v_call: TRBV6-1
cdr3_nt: TGTGCCAGCAGTGATCCTCCAAGCCTAACCTATGGCTACACCTTC
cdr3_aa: CASSDPPSLTYGYTF

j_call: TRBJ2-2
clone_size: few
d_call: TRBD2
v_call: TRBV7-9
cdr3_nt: TGTGCCAGCAGCTTACTAGCGGGAAGCACCGGGGAGCTGTTTTTT
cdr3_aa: CASSLLAGSTGELFF

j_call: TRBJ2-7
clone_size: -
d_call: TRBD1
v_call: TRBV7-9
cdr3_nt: TGTGCCAGCAGCTTAGGGACAGGGAAGGTCACCGAGCAGTACTTC
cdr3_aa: CASSLGTGKVTEQYF

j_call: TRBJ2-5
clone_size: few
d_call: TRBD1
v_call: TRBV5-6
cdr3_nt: TGTGCCAGCAGCTTTCGGACAGGTAATCAAGAGACCCAGTACTTC
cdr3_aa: CASSFRTGNQETQYF

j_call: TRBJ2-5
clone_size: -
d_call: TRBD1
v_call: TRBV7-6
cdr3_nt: TGTGCCAGCAGGATGCCGGGACAGGGGGAGACCCAGTACTTC
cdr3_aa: CASRMPGQGETQYF

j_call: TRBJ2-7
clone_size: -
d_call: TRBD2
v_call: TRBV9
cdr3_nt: TGTGCCAGCAGCGCTAGCGGGGGTGACTACGAGCAGTACTTC
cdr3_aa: CASSASGGDYEQYF

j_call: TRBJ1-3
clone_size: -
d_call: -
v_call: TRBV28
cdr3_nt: TGTGCCAGCAGTTCGCGCCTCGGGACAACGAACACCATATATTTT
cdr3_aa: CASSSRLGTTNTIYF

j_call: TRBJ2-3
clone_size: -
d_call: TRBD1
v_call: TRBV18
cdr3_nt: TGTGCCAGCTCCCCGGGACAGTCCGTTGCGGATACGCAGTATTTT
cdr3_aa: CASSPGQSVADTQYF

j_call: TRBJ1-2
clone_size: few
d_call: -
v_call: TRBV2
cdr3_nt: TGTGCCAGGCAACGGTATGGCTACACCTTC
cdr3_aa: CARQRYGYTF

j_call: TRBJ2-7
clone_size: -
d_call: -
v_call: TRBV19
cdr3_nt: TGTGCCAGTAGCAGCGCGGGATATTCCTACGAGCAGTACTTC
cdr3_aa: CASSSAGYSYEQYF

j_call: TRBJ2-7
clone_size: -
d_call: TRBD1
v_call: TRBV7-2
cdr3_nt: TGTGCCAGCAGCTTTTGGACAGGGACCTACGAGCAGTACTTC
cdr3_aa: CASSFWTGTYEQYF

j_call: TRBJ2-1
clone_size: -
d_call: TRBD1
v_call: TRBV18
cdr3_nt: TGTGCCAGCTCACGGACAGGGAACACCTACAATGAGCAGTTCTTC
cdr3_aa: CASSRTGNTYNEQFF

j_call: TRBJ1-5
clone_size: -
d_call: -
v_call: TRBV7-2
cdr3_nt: TGTGCCAGCAGCGATACAGGGAATCAGCCCCAGCATTTT
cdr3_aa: CASSDTGNQPQHF

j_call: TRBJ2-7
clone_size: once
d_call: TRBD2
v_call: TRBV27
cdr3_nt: TGTGCCAGCAGTTCACTCATCCTAGCGGGACATCTCGAGCAGTACTTC
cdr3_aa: CASSSLILAGHLEQYF

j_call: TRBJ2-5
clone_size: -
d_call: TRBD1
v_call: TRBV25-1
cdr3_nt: TGTGCCAGCAGTGAATGGGACAGGGGTTTAGAGACCCAGTACTTC
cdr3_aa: CASSEWDRGLETQYF

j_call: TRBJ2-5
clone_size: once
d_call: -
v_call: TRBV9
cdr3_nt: TGTGCCAGCAGCGTAGAGGGGGTACGGATGGAGACCCAGTACTTC
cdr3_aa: CASSVEGVRMETQYF

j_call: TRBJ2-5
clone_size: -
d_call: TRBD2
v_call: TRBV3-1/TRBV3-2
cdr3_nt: TGTGCCAGCAGCCAAGATATTTACTCGCGGGAGGCTTTCGGGGAGACCCAGTACTTC
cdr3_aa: CASSQDIYSREAFGETQYF

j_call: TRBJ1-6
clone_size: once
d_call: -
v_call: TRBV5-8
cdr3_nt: TGTGCCAGCAGCTTGGTCGGCCTGGGGGCGTTTAATTCACCCCTCCACTTT
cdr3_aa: CASSLVGLGAFNSPLHF

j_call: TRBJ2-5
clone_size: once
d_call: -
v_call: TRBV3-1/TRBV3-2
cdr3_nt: TGTGCCAGCATGCTTTCGGGGAAAGAGACCCAGTACTTC
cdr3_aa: CASMLSGKETQYF

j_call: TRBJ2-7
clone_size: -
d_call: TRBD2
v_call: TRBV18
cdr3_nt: TGTGCCAGCTCACAAATTACTAGCGAAGAGCAGTACTTC
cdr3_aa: CASSQITSEEQYF

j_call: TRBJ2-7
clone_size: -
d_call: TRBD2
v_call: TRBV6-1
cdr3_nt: TGTGCCAGCAGTGAGGTAGCGGGTCGCTACGAGCAGTACTTC
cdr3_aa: CASSEVAGRYEQYF

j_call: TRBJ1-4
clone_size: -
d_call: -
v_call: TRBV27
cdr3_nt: TGTGCCAGCAGTCTACGGACAGCTACAAATGAAAAACTGTTTTTT
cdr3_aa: CASSLRTATNEKLFF

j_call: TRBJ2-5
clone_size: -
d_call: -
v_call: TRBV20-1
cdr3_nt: TGCAGTGCTAGTTTTCTGGAGACCCAGTACTTC
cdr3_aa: CSASFLETQYF

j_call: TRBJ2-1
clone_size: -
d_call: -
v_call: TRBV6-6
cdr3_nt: TGTGCCAGCAGTTATAGGACTGGCTACAATGAGCAGTTCTTC
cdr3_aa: CASSYRTGYNEQFF

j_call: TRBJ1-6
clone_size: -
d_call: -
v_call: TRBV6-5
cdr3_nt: TGTGCCAGCTCTCGGAGCTCCTATAATTCACCCCTCCACTTT
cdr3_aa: CASSRSSYNSPLHF

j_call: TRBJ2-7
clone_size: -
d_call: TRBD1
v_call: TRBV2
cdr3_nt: TGTGCCAGCAGCGTTGGGACAGCCTACGAGCAGTACTTC
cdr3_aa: CASSVGTAYEQYF

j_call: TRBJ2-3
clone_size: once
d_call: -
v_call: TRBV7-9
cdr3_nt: TGTGCCAGCAGGATACGGGGAGATACGCAGTATTTT
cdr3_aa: CASRIRGDTQYF